These 8 T cell receptor beta chains originate from one sample sequenced in a study of shared clonotypes between healthy human individuals. Naive CD8 cells were CD45RO-negative, positively selected for CCR7, excluding terminally differentiated effector memory CD45RA+ cells. TCRdb's copy holds only in-frame clones and misses some; the assay was immunoSEQ multiplex PCR. The sample yields about 1.9 million clones, 80% to 95% seen once. The sample comprised naive CD8+ T cells from PBMCs. Receptors originate from a man aged 18 to 30 in good health. Some clones in this sample may be carry-over from other donors' samples.

The chain combines TRBV6-1 with TRBJ2-7; 11 positions match TRBD2. Germline V gene sequence: CDR1 MNHNS, CDR2 SASEGT. V trimming: 0 bases; J trimming: 2 bases; junction bases outside the gene matches: 3. The CDR3 length is 16 residues. The CDR3 here is CASSEATSGTTYEQYF. DNA for the CDR3: TGTGCCAGCAGTGAAGCGACTAGCGGGACTACCTACGAGCAGTACTTC.

The chain couples TRBV7-8 to TRBJ1-2; 7 bases are shared with TRBD1. This CDR3 has 13 amino acids. The ends lost 8 bases at V and 5 bases at J; junction bases unmatched: 8. In germline, CDR1 is SGHVS, CDR2 FQNEAQ. The CDR3 sequence is CASGGQRPYGYTF. Here the CDR3 DNA reads TGTGCCAGCGGGGGACAGCGGCCGTATGGCTACACCTTC. Full variable domain (outside the CDR3, taken from reference TRBV7-8 and TRBJ1-2): GAGVSQSPRYKVAKRGQDVALRCDPISGHVSLFWYQQALGQGPEFLTYFQNEAQLDKSGLPSDRFFAERPEGSVSTLKIQRTQQEDSAVYLCASGGQRPYGYTFGSGTRLTVV.

Notes on this clone: Other nucleotide sequences from this sample produce the same CDR3. Here the CDR3 DNA reads TGTGCCAGCAGCTTGGGTCGCACTGAAGCTTTCTTT. Residues: CASSLGRTEAFF. J is TRBJ1-1 and V is TRBV5-6; D gene unclear. V was cut by 0 bases and J by 4 bases, with 4 bases left in between. This CDR3 has 12 amino acids. Germline values: CDR1 SGHDT, CDR2 YYEEEE.

CDR3 amino acids: CASSLLSASEQFF. In nucleotides, the CDR3 is TGTGCCAGCAGCTTACTCTCGGCGTCTGAGCAGTTCTTC. The chain has TRBV7-3 and TRBJ2-1; D is undetermined. The CDR3 extends over 13 amino acids. CDR1 is SGHTA and CDR2 is FQGTGA in the germline V gene. The V end was cut by 2 bases, the J end by 9 bases, with 11 bases between.

The chain has TRBV10-3 and TRBJ2-3, with D unclear. The germline gives CDR1 ENHRY, CDR2 SYGVKD. Trimming took 0 bases from V and 2 from J, leaving 9 bases between them. The CDR3 consists of 15 residues. In DNA, the CDR3 is TGTGCCATCAGTGAGTCATCGGTGACCACAGATACGCAGTATTTT. This codes for CAISESSVTTDTQYF.

A remark on this clone: Other DNA sequences from this sample encode an identical CDR3 as well. The chain couples TRBV7-9 to TRBJ1-3, with D unclear. V was clipped by 3 bases and J by 3 bases, with 0 bases between them. CDR3 length equals 11 residues. Germline values: CDR1 SEHNR, CDR2 FQNEAQ (reference sequence). The CDR3 protein is CASSFGNTIYF. CDR3 nucleotide sequence: TGTGCCAGCAGCTTTGGAAACACCATATATTTT.

This clone has only a few counts. The V call is TRBV7-2, the J call TRBJ2-7; 8 bases map to TRBD1. In germline, CDR1 is SGHTA, CDR2 FQGNSA. Unmatched junction bases numbered 0, after V lost 4 bases and J lost 4 bases. CDR3 size: 12 residues. The CDR3 protein is CASSWTGYEQYF. The CDR3, as DNA: TGTGCCAGCAGCTGGACAGGGTACGAGCAGTACTTC.

This clone was counted a few times. This sample also contains other DNA sequences that code for the same CDR3. V and J are TRBV27 and TRBJ2-7; D gene unclear. The germline V and J ends were trimmed by 4 bases and 0 bases, with 4 bases remaining between them. The CDR3 covers 12 residues. Germline CDR1 is MNHEY and CDR2 is SMNVEV (reference sequence). CDR3 residues: CASSSSSYEQYF. CDR3 DNA sequence: TGTGCCAGCAGTTCAAGCTCCTACGAGCAGTACTTC.